This entry concerns a single TCR beta chain. The record originates from a study of blood T cell repertoires in COVID-19. Across the whole study: PBMCs, B-cell-depleted T cells, or T cells were the source of the cDNA or gDNA that made up the material.

Sequencing used immunoSEQ multiplex PCR; TCRdb keeps in-frame clones, though not all of them. The table shows around 160,000 clones, with approximately 80% occurring only once. Losses at the gene ends were 2 bases for V and 4 bases for J; bases not matched to a gene: 5. CDR3 length equals 15 residues. CDR1 is SNHLY and CDR2 is FYNNEI in the germline V gene. The rearrangement uses TRBV2 and TRBJ1-5, with TRBD1 matching 7 bases. The specimen sequenced was peripheral blood. The receptor was isolated from a man in his 60s with active or convalescent COVID-19. The CDR3 spells CASSERGTDNQPQHF. The CDR3 coding sequence is TGTGCCAGCAGTGAAAGAGGGACAGATAATCAGCCCCAGCATTTT.